This T cell receptor beta chain stems from a study of T cell responses to AZD1222 COVID-19 vaccine. Concerning this clone: Its antigen is currently unknown.

Broader study findings: Regions left unmutated in variants are reportedly the target of nearly half of spike-specific TCRs. Just a handful of AZD1222 recipients tested seropositive at baseline.

This CDR3 contains 14 residues. Trimming left V 2 bases short and J 3 bases short, with 11 bases between. Germline CDR1 and CDR2: SGHKS and YYEKEE (reference sequence). Some clones are missing from TCRdb's copy, which holds only in-frame ones; the method was immunoSEQ multiplex PCR. The table has roughly 110,000 clones, more than 70% seen once. The chain couples TRBV5-5 to TRBJ1-2; D possibly corresponds to TRBD1 (6 bases). This clonotype originated in an adult in good health. Material: peripheral blood, obtained on day 0 of AZD1222 vaccination. CDR3 region: CASSFRGADYGYTF. DNA of the CDR3: TGTGCCAGCAGCTTCAGGGGCGCGGACTATGGCTACACCTTC.